This passage covers 27 T cell receptor beta chains from one sample sequenced in a study of blood T cells in healthy people across ages. The second PCR ran roughly 7 to 12 cycles with a sample-barcoded 5' primer and J-beta primers. TCRdb analysed the 5' RACE reads with MiXCR anew, one entry per CDR3 protein. The repertoire includes roughly 550,000 distinct CDR3 sequences, more than 20% of them detected once, and roughly 9% sits in the top ten. The same sample was also studied in work on T cells of mothers and their children.

The sample taken for sequencing was blood. The receptors come from a boy between 5 and 17 years old in good health.

CDR3: CASRSALAKNIQYF. DNA for the CDR3: TGTGCCAGCAGGTCCGCGCTAGCCAAAAACATTCAGTACTTC. This chain links TRBV27 with TRBJ2-4; D is uncertain. CDR3 size: 14 residues. Trimming cost V 6 bases and J 0 bases, with 9 bases left between them. The germline V gene encodes CDR1 MNHEY and CDR2 SMNVEV (reference sequence).

The rearrangement links TRBV12-3 or TRBV12-4 to TRBJ2-1; 10 nucleotides match TRBD2. The ends lost 5 bases at V and 4 bases at J; junction bases unmatched: 8. The CDR3 is 16 residues long. The CDR3 sequence is CASSGGGTSEYNEQFF. The CDR3 coding sequence is TGTGCCAGCAGTGGGGGAGGGACTAGCGAATACAATGAGCAGTTCTTC.

CDR3 in amino acids: CASSEQGAVNEQFF. DNA for the CDR3: TGTGCCAGTAGTGAGCAGGGGGCGGTCAATGAGCAGTTCTTC. The rearrangement joins TRBV19 to TRBJ2-5, with 8 bases that match TRBD1. Gene TRBJ2-1 matches the end of the DNA better, so the J call may be wrong. The germline gives CDR1 LNHDA, CDR2 SQIVND (reference sequence). The CDR3 has 14 amino acids.

Here the CDR3 DNA reads TGTGCCACCAGCACAACAAACAGGTCCCCTGAAGCTTTCTTT. Translated, it gives CATSTTNRSPEAFF. This chain uses TRBV15 with TRBJ1-1; D might be TRBD1 (5 bases). Looked up from germline, CDR1 is LNHNV and CDR2 is YYDKDF (reference sequence). V was cut by 4 bases and J by 6 bases, with 15 bases left in between. The CDR3 extends over 14 amino acids. Based on the CDR3 plus reference TRBV15 and TRBJ1-1, the full variable domain is DAMVIQNPRYQVTQFGKPVTLSCSQTLNHNVMYWYQQKSSQAPKLLFHYYDKDFNNEADTPDNFQSRRPNTSFCFLDIRSPGLGDTAMYLCATSTTNRSPEAFFGQGTRLTVV.

As for this clonotype: Relative to the germline gene, one junction end is altered; a read error may explain this. The chain is built from TRBV4-2 and TRBJ2-5; D is possibly TRBD1 or TRBD2 (5 bases each). Per germline, CDR1 LGHNA and CDR2 YNFKEQ. The CDR3 totals 13 residues. The CDR3 coding sequence is TGTGCCGGCAGCCAAGGGACGCAAGAGACCCAGTACTTC. Amino acids: CAGSQGTQETQYF.

The table lists this clonotype with a few counts. The rearrangement uses TRBV5-1 and TRBJ2-1; D is undetermined. The V end lost 0 bases, the J end lost 2 bases, and 6 bases lay between the germline ends. Germline V gene sequence: CDR1 SGHRS, CDR2 YFSETQ. The CDR3 is 14 residues long. As DNA, the CDR3 is TGCGCCAGCAGCTTGGATCGAGCCTACAATGAGCAGTTCTTC. Residues: CASSLDRAYNEQFF.

The chain recombines TRBV7-3 with TRBJ2-7; TRBD2 matches at 8 bases. The V and J ends lost 0 bases and 7 bases, in that order; junction bases with no gene match: 11. Germline loops: CDR1 SGHTA, CDR2 FQGTGA. This CDR3 has 16 amino acids. The CDR3 DNA sequence: TGTGCCAGCAGCTTAACTAGCGGGATCAGTCTGGGGGAGCAGTACTTC. Its protein is CASSLTSGISLGEQYF.

The chain carries TRBV5-1 and TRBJ1-2; D perhaps matches TRBD1 (5 bases). Between the trimmed V and J ends, which lost 3 bases and 1 base, there was a span of 13 bases. Per germline, CDR1 SGHRS and CDR2 YFSETQ. This CDR3 has 15 amino acids. CDR3 amino acids: CASSWGPGSNYGYTF. In nucleotides, the CDR3 is TGCGCCAGCAGCTGGGGCCCGGGAAGTAACTATGGCTACACCTTC.

This clonotype was recorded a few times. This sequence joins TRBV28 and TRBJ2-5; D is perhaps TRBD2 (6 bases). Trimming shortened V by 4 bases and J by 3 bases, and 15 bases separated the two germline ends. This CDR3 is 15 amino acids long. Germline V gene sequence: CDR1 MDHEN, CDR2 SYDVKM. The CDR3 bases are TGTGCCAGCAGTTGGGGAGGAGTAGCGGAAGAGACCCAGTACTTC. Its protein is CASSWGGVAEETQYF.

V and J are TRBV14 and TRBJ2-1, with 8 bases lining up with TRBD2. CDR3 length: 14 residues. J was trimmed by 6 bases and V by 3 bases; bases with no gene match: 4. The germline V gene encodes CDR1 SGHDN and CDR2 FVKESK. The CDR3 here is CASSQVGGGNEQFF. CDR3 sequence (DNA): TGTGCCAGCAGCCAGGTCGGGGGGGGCAATGAGCAGTTCTTC.

This chain joins TRBV6-6 and TRBJ2-1; D remains unclear. This CDR3 contains 12 residues. Germline V gives CDR1 MNHNY, CDR2 SVGAGI (reference sequence). The V and J ends lost 0 bases and 10 bases respectively, with 7 bases between them. CDR3 sequence (DNA): TGTGCCAGCAGTTACTCCCTAACGGAGCAGTTCTTC. It encodes CASSYSLTEQFF.

This clonotype came up once. The chain combines TRBV7-2 with TRBJ1-2, with TRBD1 identical over 10 bases. Germline V lookup: CDR1 SGHTA, CDR2 FQGNSA. Trimming took 1 base from V and 4 from J; bases not matched to a gene: 3. The CDR3 runs to 15 residues. This chain's CDR3 is CASSLGQGAAYGYTF. CDR3 coding DNA: TGTGCCAGCAGCTTAGGACAGGGGGCGGCCTATGGCTACACCTTC.

The chain has TRBV20-1 and TRBJ2-5, with D perhaps being TRBD1 or TRBD2 (5 bases each). This CDR3 spans 12 amino acids. V was pared by 5 bases and J by 3 bases, with 10 bases between. Germline V lookup: CDR1 DFQATT, CDR2 SNEGSKA (reference sequence). Here the CDR3 reads CSAQGAEETQYF. The CDR3 coding sequence is TGCAGTGCTCAGGGAGCAGAAGAGACCCAGTACTTC.

The table lists this clonotype with a few counts. J is TRBJ1-3 and V is TRBV3-1; the D is unclear. The V gene lost 4 bases and the J gene lost 0 bases, with 10 bases spanning the gap. The CDR3 has 15 amino acids. CDR1 is LGHDT and CDR2 is YNNKEL in the germline V gene (reference sequence). CDR3 amino acids: CASSLEVGSGNTIYF. CDR3 sequence (DNA): TGTGCCAGCAGCCTCGAAGTAGGCTCTGGAAACACCATATATTTT.

The rearrangement links TRBV9 to TRBJ2-2; D perhaps matches TRBD1 (6 bases). Trimming removed 4 bases at V and 5 bases at J, with 12 bases between. This CDR3 has 14 amino acids. Germline CDR1 and CDR2: SGDLS and YYNGEE. The CDR3, as DNA: TGTGCCAGCAGCTACAGGGTAGGGACCGGGGAGCTGTTTTTT. It specifies CASSYRVGTGELFF.

This chain uses TRBV5-1 with TRBJ1-4, with 7 bases fitting TRBD1. With V trimmed by 3 bases and J by 3 bases, 5 bases remained unmatched. The CDR3 sequence is 15 residues long. Germline values: CDR1 SGHRS, CDR2 YFSETQ. This CDR3 is CASSSSGTANEKLFF. The CDR3 bases are TGCGCCAGCAGCTCATCCGGGACAGCTAATGAAAAACTGTTTTTT. The full variable domain, with the rest looked up from reference TRBV5-1 and TRBJ1-4, is KAGVTQTPRYLIKTRGQQVTLSCSPISGHRSVSWYQQTPGQGLQFLFEYFSETQRNKGNFPGRFSGRQFSNSRSEMNVSTLELGDSALYLCASSSSGTANEKLFFGSGTQLSVL.

This clonotype was recorded a few times. The chain couples TRBV7-2 to TRBJ1-5, with D hard to call. The CDR3 totals 13 residues. Germline V gene data show CDR1 as SGHTA and CDR2 as FQGNSA. V was shortened by 5 bases and J by 8 bases, with 13 bases between the two germline ends. The CDR3 here is CASSNGVLEPQHF. In nucleotides, the CDR3 is TGTGCCAGCAGCAACGGGGTTCTGGAGCCCCAGCATTTT.

The V call is TRBV2, the J call TRBJ1-2; possible D gene TRBD1, 6 bases. From germline, CDR1 is SNHLY and CDR2 FYNNEI. Trimming took off 1 base at V and 8 bases at J, with 11 bases between the two ends. The CDR3 has 13 amino acids. The CDR3 DNA reads TGTGCCAGCAGTGAAGTACAGGGTGACGGCTACACCTTC. Its translation is CASSEVQGDGYTF.

The V call is TRBV5-5, the J call TRBJ1-1; perhaps TRBD1 as D (5 bases). CDR3 length: 15 amino acids. Germline-derived CDR1 and CDR2 are SGHKS and YYEKEE (reference sequence). V was cut by 4 bases and J by 0 bases, with 13 bases left in between. The CDR3 spells CASSPWEGVNTEAFF. Here the CDR3 DNA reads TGTGCCAGCAGCCCGTGGGAAGGGGTGAACACTGAAGCTTTCTTT.

This clonotype was counted a few times. This chain links TRBV20-1 with TRBJ2-5, with D perhaps TRBD1 (6 bases). The end of the DNA is better explained by TRBJ2-7, so the J call may be wrong. This CDR3 has 15 residues. CDR1 is DFQATT and CDR2 is SNEGSKA in the germline V gene (reference sequence). The DNA of the CDR3 is TGCAGTGCTAGAGGGTCTTCCGGGACACCCTACGAGCAGTACTTC. This gives the protein CSARGSSGTPYEQYF.

This clonotype was seen a handful of times. The chain links TRBV27 to TRBJ2-3; 10 nucleotides align to TRBD2. V lost 5 bases, J lost 5 bases, and 7 bases stayed unmatched. The germline CDR1 and CDR2 sequences are MNHEY and SMNVEV (reference sequence). The CDR3 spans 15 residues. Here the CDR3 DNA reads TGTGCCAGCAGTACCCAGCGGGAGGGCCTAGATACGCAGTATTTT. Residues: CASSTQREGLDTQYF.

This chain's CDR3 is CASSIQPRSSYEQYF. CDR3 sequence (DNA): TGTGCCAGCAGCATACAGCCTAGGAGCTCCTACGAGCAGTACTTC. V gene TRBV2 combines with J gene TRBJ2-7, with no clear D. Looked up from germline, CDR1 is SNHLY and CDR2 is FYNNEI. Trimming stripped 6 bases from V and 0 bases from J, with 15 bases between. The CDR3 length is 15 residues.

This clonotype was observed at least ten times. The J gene is TRBJ2-4, the V gene TRBV4-3; D may be TRBD2 (6 bases). CDR1 LGHNA and CDR2 YSLEER come from the germline V gene. V lost 4 bases and J lost 1, with 8 bases in between. The CDR3 spans 14 residues. As DNA, the CDR3 is TGCGCCAGCAGCCTAGGAGGGGCCAAAAACATTCAGTACTTC. It codes for CASSLGGAKNIQYF.

The chain uses TRBV7-9 and TRBJ2-1; 11 nucleotides match TRBD2. The CDR3 is 16 residues long. Germline CDR1 reads SEHNR; CDR2 reads FQNEAQ (reference sequence). The trim removed 5 bases at V and 4 bases at J, leaving 7 bases unmatched. The CDR3 sequence: CASSASGLAAYNEQFF. CDR3 DNA: TGTGCCAGCAGCGCCTCGGGACTAGCGGCTTACAATGAGCAGTTCTTC.

This clonotype occurred a few times. The CDR3 coding sequence is TGTGCCAGCAGCCAAGATTTGACTAGCGGGGCAACTTACAACAATGAGCAGTTCTTC. This codes for CASSQDLTSGATYNNEQFF. The rearrangement links TRBV3-1 to TRBJ2-1, with 11 bases that match TRBD2. The CDR3 sequence is 19 residues long. Germline assignment: CDR1 LGHDT and CDR2 YNNKEL (reference sequence). Trimming cost V 0 bases and J 5 bases; bases outside gene matches: 12.

V is TRBV20-1 and J is TRBJ1-2; TRBD1 matches at 7 bases. The CDR3 covers 13 residues. The V gene's germline CDR1 is DFQATT and CDR2 SNEGSKA (reference sequence). The J segment lost 3 bases and the V segment lost 4 bases, leaving 5 bases of the junction unmatched. The CDR3 coding sequence is TGCAGTGCTAAGCGGGACAGTGACTATGGCTACACCTTC. Its protein product is CSAKRDSDYGYTF.

In its sample, this clonotype was seen a few times. The V and J genes are TRBV11-2 and TRBJ2-5; 8 nucleotides match TRBD1. The CDR3 consists of 13 residues. Trimming took 5 bases from V and 11 from J; bases not matched to a gene: 10. The germline V gene has CDR1 SGHAT and CDR2 FQNNGV. CDR3 sequence reads: CASSRRTGREQYF. CDR3 DNA: TGTGCCAGCAGCCGAAGGACAGGGCGGGAACAGTACTTC.